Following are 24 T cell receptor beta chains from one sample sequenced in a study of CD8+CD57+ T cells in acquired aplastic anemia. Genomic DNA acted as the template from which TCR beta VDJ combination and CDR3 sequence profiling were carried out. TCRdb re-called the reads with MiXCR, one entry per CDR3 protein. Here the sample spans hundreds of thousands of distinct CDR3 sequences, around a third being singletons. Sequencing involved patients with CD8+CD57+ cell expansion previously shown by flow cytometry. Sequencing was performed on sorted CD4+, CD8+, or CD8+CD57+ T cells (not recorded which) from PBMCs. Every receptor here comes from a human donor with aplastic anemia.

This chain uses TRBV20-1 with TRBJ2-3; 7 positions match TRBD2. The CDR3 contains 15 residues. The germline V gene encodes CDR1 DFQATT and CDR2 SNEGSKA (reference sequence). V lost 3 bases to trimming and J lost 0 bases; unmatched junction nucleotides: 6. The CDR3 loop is CSARAERGSTDTQYF. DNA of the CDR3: TGCAGTGCTAGGGCTGAGCGGGGCAGCACAGATACGCAGTATTTT.

The CDR3 reads CASSLRGARSSYEQYF. DNA of the CDR3: TGCGCCAGCAGCTTGCGGGGGGCGCGGAGCTCCTACGAGCAGTACTTC. This chain joins TRBV5-1 and TRBJ2-7; D is perhaps TRBD2 (7 bases). Deletions cut 1 base from V and 0 bases from J, with 14 bases between. There are 16 residues in the CDR3. CDR1 and CDR2 (germline): SGHRS, YFSETQ.

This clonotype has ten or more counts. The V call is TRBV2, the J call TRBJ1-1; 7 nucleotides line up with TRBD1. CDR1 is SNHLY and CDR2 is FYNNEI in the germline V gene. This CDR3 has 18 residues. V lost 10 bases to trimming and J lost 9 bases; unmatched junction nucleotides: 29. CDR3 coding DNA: TGTGCCAAACCGACAGGAAGTCTCGAATCAGTAACAGGGGACAAAGCTTTCTTT. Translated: CAKPTGSLESVTGDKAFF.

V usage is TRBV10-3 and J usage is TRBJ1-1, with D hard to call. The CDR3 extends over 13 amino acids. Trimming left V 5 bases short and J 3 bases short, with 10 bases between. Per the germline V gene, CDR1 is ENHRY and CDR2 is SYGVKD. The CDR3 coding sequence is TGTGCCATCAGTCAGGTGGGATACACTGAAGCTTTCTTT. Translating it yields CAISQVGYTEAFF.

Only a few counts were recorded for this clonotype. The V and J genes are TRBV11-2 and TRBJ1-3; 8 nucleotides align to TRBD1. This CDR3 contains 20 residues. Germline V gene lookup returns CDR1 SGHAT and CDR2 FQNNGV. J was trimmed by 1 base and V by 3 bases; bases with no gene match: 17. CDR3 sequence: CASSFPSVRGLSGSGNTIYF. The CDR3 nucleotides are TGTGCCAGCAGCTTCCCAAGCGTCAGGGGGCTATCCGGATCTGGAAACACCATATATTTT.

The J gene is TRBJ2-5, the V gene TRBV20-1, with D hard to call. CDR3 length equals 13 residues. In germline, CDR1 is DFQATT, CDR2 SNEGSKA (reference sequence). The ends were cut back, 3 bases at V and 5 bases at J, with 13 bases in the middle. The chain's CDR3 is CSASFGVGETQYF. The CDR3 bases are TGCAGTGCTAGCTTTGGGGTGGGCGAGACCCAGTACTTC.

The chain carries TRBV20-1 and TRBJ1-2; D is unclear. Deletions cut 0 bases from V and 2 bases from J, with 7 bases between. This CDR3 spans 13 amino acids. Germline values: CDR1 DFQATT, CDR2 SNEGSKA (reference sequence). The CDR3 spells CSARDASNYGYTF. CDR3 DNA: TGCAGTGCTAGAGATGCAAGCAACTATGGCTACACCTTC.

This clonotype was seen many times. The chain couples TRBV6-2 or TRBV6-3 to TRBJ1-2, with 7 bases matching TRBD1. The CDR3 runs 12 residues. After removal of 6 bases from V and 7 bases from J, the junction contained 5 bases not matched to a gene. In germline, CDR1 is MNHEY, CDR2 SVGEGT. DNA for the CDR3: TGTGCCAGCAGCTACAGGGGCGGTGGCTACACCTTC. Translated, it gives CASSYRGGGYTF.

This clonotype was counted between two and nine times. CDR3 in amino acids: CSARDNPNEKLFF. The DNA of the CDR3 is TGCAGTGCTAGAGATAACCCCAATGAAAAACTGTTTTTT. The chain links TRBV20-1 to TRBJ1-4, with D hard to call. The V end lost 0 bases, the J end lost 5 bases, and 7 bases lay between the germline ends. CDR1 is DFQATT and CDR2 is SNEGSKA in the germline V gene (reference sequence). The CDR3 consists of 13 residues.

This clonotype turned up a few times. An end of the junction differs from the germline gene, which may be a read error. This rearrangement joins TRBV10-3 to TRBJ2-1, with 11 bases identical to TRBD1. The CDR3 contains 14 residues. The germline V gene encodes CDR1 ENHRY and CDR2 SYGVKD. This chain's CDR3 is CASSWTGGRDEQFF. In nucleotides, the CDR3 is TGTGCCAGCAGTTGGACAGGGGGCAGGGATGAGCAGTTCTTC.

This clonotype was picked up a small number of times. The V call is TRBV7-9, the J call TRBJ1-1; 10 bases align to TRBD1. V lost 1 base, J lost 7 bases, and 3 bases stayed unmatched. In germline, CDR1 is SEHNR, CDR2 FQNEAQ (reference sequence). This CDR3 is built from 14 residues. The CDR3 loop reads CASSLVGTGDEAFF. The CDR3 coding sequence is TGTGCCAGCAGCTTAGTAGGGACAGGGGATGAAGCTTTCTTT. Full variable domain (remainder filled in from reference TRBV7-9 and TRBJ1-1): DTGVSQNPRHKITKRGQNVTFRCDPISEHNRLYWYRQTLGQGPEFLTYFQNEAQLEKSRLLSDRFSAERPKGSFSTLEIQRTEQGDSAMYLCASSLVGTGDEAFFGQGTRLTVV.

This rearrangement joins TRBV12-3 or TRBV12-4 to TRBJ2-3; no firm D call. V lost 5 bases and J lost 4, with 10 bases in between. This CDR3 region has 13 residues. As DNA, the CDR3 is TGTGCCAGCAGTCTGATAGTTGCAGATACGCAGTATTTT. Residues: CASSLIVADTQYF.

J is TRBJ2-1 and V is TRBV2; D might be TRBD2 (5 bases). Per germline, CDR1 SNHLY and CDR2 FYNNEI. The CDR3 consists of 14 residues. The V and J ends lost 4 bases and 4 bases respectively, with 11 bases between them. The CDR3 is CASSATTGYNEQFF. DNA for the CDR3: TGTGCCAGCAGTGCCACGACGGGGTACAATGAGCAGTTCTTC.

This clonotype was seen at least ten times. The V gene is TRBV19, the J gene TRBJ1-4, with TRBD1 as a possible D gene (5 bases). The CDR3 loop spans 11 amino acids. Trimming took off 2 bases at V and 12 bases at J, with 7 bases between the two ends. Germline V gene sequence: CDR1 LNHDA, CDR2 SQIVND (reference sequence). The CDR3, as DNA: TGTGCCAGTAGTATATCGGGGGAACTGTTTTTT. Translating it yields CASSISGELFF.

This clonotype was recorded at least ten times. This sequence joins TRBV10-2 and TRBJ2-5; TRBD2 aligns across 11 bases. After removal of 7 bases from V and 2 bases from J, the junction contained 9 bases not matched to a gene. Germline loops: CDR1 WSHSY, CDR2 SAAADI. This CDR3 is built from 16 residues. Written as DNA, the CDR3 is TGCGCCAGCAAACCGGGACTAGCGGACCGACAAGAGACCCAGTACTTC. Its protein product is CASKPGLADRQETQYF.

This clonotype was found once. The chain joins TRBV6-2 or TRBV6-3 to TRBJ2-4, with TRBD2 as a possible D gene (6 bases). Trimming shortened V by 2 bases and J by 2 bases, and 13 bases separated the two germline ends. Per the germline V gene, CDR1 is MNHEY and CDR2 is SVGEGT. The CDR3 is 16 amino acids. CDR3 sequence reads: CASSYRSSVSKNIQYF. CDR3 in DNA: TGTGCCAGCAGTTACCGCTCTAGCGTGTCCAAAAACATTCAGTACTTC.

The CDR3 nucleotides read TGTGCCAGCAGCTTTAATCCCCAGGGGAATGAAAAACTGTTTTTT. Protein product: CASSFNPQGNEKLFF. The chain links TRBV7-2 to TRBJ1-4; D may be TRBD1 (6 bases). There are 15 residues in the CDR3. Germline V gene sequence: CDR1 SGHTA, CDR2 FQGNSA. V lost 3 bases and J lost 5, with 13 bases in between.

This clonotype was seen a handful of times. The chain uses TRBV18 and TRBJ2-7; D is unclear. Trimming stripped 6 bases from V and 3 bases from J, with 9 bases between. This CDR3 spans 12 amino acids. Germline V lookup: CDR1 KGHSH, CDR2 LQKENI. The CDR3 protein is CASSGRFYEQYF. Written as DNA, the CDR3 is TGTGCCAGCTCCGGACGGTTCTACGAGCAGTACTTC.

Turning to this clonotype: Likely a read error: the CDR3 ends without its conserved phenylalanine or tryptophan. The CDR3 spells CSASGQGATNSPLHL. In DNA, the CDR3 is TGCAGTGCTTCCGGACAGGGGGCTACTAATTCACCCCTCCACCTT. The rearrangement links TRBV20-1 to TRBJ1-6; 11 positions agree with TRBD1. Germline CDR1 reads DFQATT; CDR2 reads SNEGSKA (reference sequence). J lost 6 bases, V lost 5 bases, and 6 bases had no gene match. The CDR3 has 15 amino acids.

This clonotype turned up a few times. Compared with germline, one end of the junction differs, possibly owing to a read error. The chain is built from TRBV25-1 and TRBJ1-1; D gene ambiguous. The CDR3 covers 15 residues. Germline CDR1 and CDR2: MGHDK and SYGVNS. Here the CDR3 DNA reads TGTGCCAGCTCCAGCCCGGAACTGCTAAACCCTGAAGCTCTCTTT. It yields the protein CASSSPELLNPEALF.

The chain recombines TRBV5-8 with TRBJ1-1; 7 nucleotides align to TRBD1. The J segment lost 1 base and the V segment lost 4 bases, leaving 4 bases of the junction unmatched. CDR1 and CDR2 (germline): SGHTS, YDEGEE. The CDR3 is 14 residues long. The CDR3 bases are TGTGCCAGCAGCCACAGGGGCTCGAACACTGAAGCTTTCTTT. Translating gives CASSHRGSNTEAFF. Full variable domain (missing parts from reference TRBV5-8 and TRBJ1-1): EAGVTQSPTHLIKTRGQQATLRCSPISGHTSVYWYQQALGLGLQFLLWYDEGEERNRGNFPPRFSGRQFPNYSSELNVNALELEDSALYLCASSHRGSNTEAFFGQGTRLTVV.

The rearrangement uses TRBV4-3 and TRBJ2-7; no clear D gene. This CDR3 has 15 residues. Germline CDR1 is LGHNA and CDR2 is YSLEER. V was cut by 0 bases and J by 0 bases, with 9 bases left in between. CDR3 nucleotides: TGCGCCAGCAGCCAAGACCCCGTGCCCTCCTACGAGCAGTACTTC. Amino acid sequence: CASSQDPVPSYEQYF.

CDR3 nucleotide sequence: TGCGCCAGCAGCCAAGTACAGGGGTCAGGAGCTTTCTTT. Translation gives CASSQVQGSGAFF. The chain couples TRBV4-3 to TRBJ1-1, with TRBD1 matching 7 bases. The germline gives CDR1 LGHNA, CDR2 YSLEER. V lost 1 base and J lost 10; bases outside the gene matches: 6. This CDR3 spans 13 amino acids.

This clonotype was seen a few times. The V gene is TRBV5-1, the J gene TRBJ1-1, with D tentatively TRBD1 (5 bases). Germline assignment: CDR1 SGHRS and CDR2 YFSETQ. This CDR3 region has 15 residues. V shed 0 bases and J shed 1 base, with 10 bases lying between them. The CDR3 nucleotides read TGCGCCAGCAGCTTGGCAGCCGGGGCGAACACTGAAGCTTTCTTT. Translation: CASSLAAGANTEAFF. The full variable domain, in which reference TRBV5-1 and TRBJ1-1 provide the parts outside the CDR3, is KAGVTQTPRYLIKTRGQQVTLSCSPISGHRSVSWYQQTPGQGLQFLFEYFSETQRNKGNFPGRFSGRQFSNSRSEMNVSTLELGDSALYLCASSLAAGANTEAFFGQGTRLTVV.